A single sample gave rise to the 15 T cell receptor beta chains below, sequenced in a study of blood T cell repertoires in COVID-19. Generated by immunoSEQ multiplex PCR, the TCRdb table keeps only in-frame clones and is missing some. The data show roughly 410,000 clones, approximately 87% seen once. Sequencing input: peripheral blood. The origin of the receptors is an older woman with COVID-19, enrolled during active disease.

The chain combines TRBV30 with TRBJ1-5, with D possibly being TRBD1 (6 bases). Per the germline V gene, CDR1 is GTSNPN and CDR2 is SVGIG (reference sequence). This CDR3 contains 16 residues. The V end was cut by 0 bases, the J end by 8 bases, with 20 bases between. In DNA form, the CDR3 reads TGTGCCTGGAGTGTACGTACAGGGCCCTACGGGGAGCCCCAGCATTTT. Residues: CAWSVRTGPYGEPQHF. Supplemented by reference TRBV30 and TRBJ1-5, the full variable domain reads SQTIHQWPATLVQPVGSPLSLECTVEGTSNPNLYWYRQAAGRGLQLLFYSVGIGQISSEVPQNLSASRPQDRQFILSSKKLLLSDSGFYLCAWSVRTGPYGEPQHFGDGTRLSIL.

This chain connects TRBV5-1 to TRBJ2-1, with TRBD2 identical over 8 bases. V lost 0 bases, J lost 4 bases, and 3 bases stayed unmatched. CDR1 SGHRS and CDR2 YFSETQ come from the germline V gene. The CDR3 loop spans 15 amino acids. The CDR3 sequence is CASSLELAEYNEQFF. The CDR3 DNA reads as TGCGCCAGCAGCTTGGAACTAGCGGAGTACAATGAGCAGTTCTTC.

This chain joins TRBV10-2 and TRBJ1-2; TRBD1 matches at 10 bases. This CDR3 has 12 residues. Trimming at V came to 11 bases and at J to 8 bases, leaving 8 bases not matched to a gene. Germline values: CDR1 WSHSY, CDR2 SAAADI. The CDR3 spells CALGTGASGYTF. CDR3 nucleotides: TGCGCCTTGGGGACAGGGGCCTCCGGCTACACCTTC.

J is TRBJ1-3 and V is TRBV3-1 (or the pseudogene TRBV3-2), with D hard to call. Germline CDR1 reads LGHDT; CDR2 reads YNNKEL (reference sequence). Trimming removed 4 bases at V and 3 bases at J, with 16 bases between. This CDR3 has 16 residues. The CDR3 DNA reads TGTGCCAGCAGCCCCTGGGTGGGTGGAGGTGGAAACACCATATATTTT. Translation: CASSPWVGGGGNTIYF.

This chain uses TRBV19 with TRBJ1-2, with 7 nucleotides matching TRBD1. The trim removed 6 bases at V and 0 bases at J, leaving 10 bases unmatched. From germline, CDR1 is LNHDA and CDR2 SQIVND (reference sequence). CDR3 length equals 16 residues. CDR3 bases: TGTGCCAGTAGAAACCCATCCGGGACAGCTAACTATGGCTACACCTTC. It is translated as CASRNPSGTANYGYTF. The full variable domain, rest sourced from reference TRBV19 and TRBJ1-2, is DGGITQSPKYLFRKEGQNVTLSCEQNLNHDAMYWYRQDPGQGLRLIYYSQIVNDFQKGDIAEGYSVSREKKESFPLTVTSAQKNPTAFYLCASRNPSGTANYGYTFGSGTRLTVV.

The CDR3 DNA reads as TGTGCCATCAGTACTACCAGAAGTAGCACAGATACGCAGTATTTT. As protein: CAISTTRSSTDTQYF. V and J are TRBV10-3 and TRBJ2-3; D call uncertain. V lost 5 bases and J 0 bases, leaving 12 bases between the germline ends. Looked up from germline, CDR1 is ENHRY and CDR2 is SYGVKD. This CDR3 contains 15 residues.

The CDR3 is CSVEDWGEGYTF. CDR3 bases: TGCAGCGTTGAAGATTGGGGGGAGGGCTACACCTTC. The rearrangement joins TRBV29-1 to TRBJ1-2, with D possibly being TRBD1 (5 bases). In germline, CDR1 is SQVTM, CDR2 ANQGSEA. This CDR3 spans 12 amino acids. V was trimmed by 0 bases and J by 8 bases, leaving 10 bases between them.

The chain joins TRBV5-1 to TRBJ2-1, with 12 bases fitting TRBD2. The germline V gene has CDR1 SGHRS and CDR2 YFSETQ. V lost 5 bases to trimming and J lost 7 bases; unmatched junction nucleotides: 10. The CDR3 extends over 16 amino acids. DNA for the CDR3: TGCGCCAGCAGGGTACCTAGCGGGGGGGCTTGGAATGAGCAGTTCTTC. Amino acids: CASRVPSGGAWNEQFF.

The chain links TRBV28 to TRBJ1-6; possible D gene TRBD1, 5 bases. This CDR3 has 15 amino acids. Trimming shortened V by 6 bases and J by 0 bases, and 9 bases separated the two germline ends. Germline CDR1 and CDR2: MDHEN and SYDVKM. CDR3 protein: CASSYRSSYNSPLHF. The DNA for the CDR3 is TGTGCCAGCAGCTACAGGAGCTCCTATAATTCACCCCTCCACTTT.

The genes are TRBV5-1 and TRBJ2-5, with a weak D call TRBD1 (6 bases). This CDR3 comprises 13 residues. Per the germline V gene, CDR1 is SGHRS and CDR2 is YFSETQ. Trimming cost V 6 bases and J 5 bases, with 14 bases left between them. CDR3 sequence (DNA): TGCGCCAGCAACTTAGGGGGACCGGAGACCCAGTACTTC. Protein product: CASNLGGPETQYF.

The chain links TRBV7-3 to TRBJ2-3; perhaps TRBD2 as D (6 bases). Germline V gives CDR1 SGHTA, CDR2 FQGTGA. This CDR3 spans 14 amino acids. V lost 4 bases, J lost 3 bases, and 11 bases lay in between. The CDR3 sequence is CASSSRDLTDTQYF. In nucleotides, the CDR3 is TGTGCCAGCAGCTCCCGGGACTTAACAGATACGCAGTATTTT.

The chain employs TRBV2 and TRBJ2-3; TRBD2 agrees at 13 bases. CDR3 length equals 17 residues. Germline values: CDR1 SNHLY, CDR2 FYNNEI. The junction had 8 bases not matched to a gene; V was cut back by 6 bases and J by 2 bases. Written as DNA, the CDR3 is TGTGCCAGCAGGGGACTAGCGGGGTCTGAGTTCACAGATACGCAGTATTTT. Residues: CASRGLAGSEFTDTQYF.

J is TRBJ1-6 and V is TRBV9; D is uncertain. The CDR3 totals 17 residues. Trimming took off 1 base at V and 0 bases at J, with 11 bases between the two ends. Looked up from germline, CDR1 is SGDLS and CDR2 is YYNGEE. Here the CDR3 reads CASSVRGGSSYNSPLHF. In DNA, the CDR3 is TGTGCCAGCAGCGTACGTGGCGGGAGCTCCTATAATTCACCCCTCCACTTT.

The chain uses TRBV7-2 and TRBJ2-7; TRBD1 agrees at 8 bases. V trimming: 6 bases; J trimming: 3 bases; junction bases outside the gene matches: 10. This CDR3 region has 15 residues. The V gene's germline CDR1 is SGHTA and CDR2 FQGNSA. The CDR3 reads CASRLSGTGYYEQYF. DNA for the CDR3: TGTGCCAGCAGGTTATCCGGGACAGGATACTACGAGCAGTACTTC.

This chain uses TRBV3-1 (or the pseudogene TRBV3-2) with TRBJ2-2; D unresolved. V was shortened by 4 bases and J by 6 bases, with 21 bases between the two germline ends. The CDR3 runs to 17 residues. Germline V gene data show CDR1 as LGHDT and CDR2 as YNNKEL (reference sequence). In DNA, the CDR3 is TGTGCCAGCAGCCCCTTTTCCGAGGCCCCAAACGCCGGGGAGCTGTTTTTT. This codes for CASSPFSEAPNAGELFF.